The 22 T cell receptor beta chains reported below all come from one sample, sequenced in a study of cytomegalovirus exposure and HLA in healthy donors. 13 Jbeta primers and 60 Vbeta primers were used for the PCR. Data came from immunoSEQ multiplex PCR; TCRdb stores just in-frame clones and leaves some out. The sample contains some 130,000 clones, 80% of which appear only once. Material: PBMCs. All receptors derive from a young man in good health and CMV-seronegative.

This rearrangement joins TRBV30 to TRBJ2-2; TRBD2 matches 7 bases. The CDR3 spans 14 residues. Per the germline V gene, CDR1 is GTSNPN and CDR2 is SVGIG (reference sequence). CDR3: CARTVGGYTGELFF. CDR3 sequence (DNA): TGTGCAAGGACGGTGGGAGGGTATACCGGGGAGCTGTTTTTT.

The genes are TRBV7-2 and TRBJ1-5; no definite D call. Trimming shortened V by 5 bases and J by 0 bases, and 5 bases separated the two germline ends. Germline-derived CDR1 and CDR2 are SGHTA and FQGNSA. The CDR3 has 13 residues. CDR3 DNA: TGTGCCAGCAGCGCAGATAGCAATCAGCCCCAGCATTTT. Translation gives CASSADSNQPQHF.

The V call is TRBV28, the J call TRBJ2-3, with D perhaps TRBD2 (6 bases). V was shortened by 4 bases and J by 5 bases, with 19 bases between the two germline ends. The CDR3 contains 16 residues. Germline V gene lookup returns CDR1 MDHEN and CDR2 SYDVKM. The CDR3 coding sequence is TGTGCCAGCAGTTCCCCGAGAGGAGGGCGGGGAGATACGCAGTATTTT. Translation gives CASSSPRGGRGDTQYF.

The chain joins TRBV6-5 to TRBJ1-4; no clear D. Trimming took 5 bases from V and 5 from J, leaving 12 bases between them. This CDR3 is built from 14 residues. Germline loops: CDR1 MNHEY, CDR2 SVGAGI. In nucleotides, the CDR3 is TGTGCCAGCAGTCGCCAGTCCAAGAATGAAAAACTGTTTTTT. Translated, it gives CASSRQSKNEKLFF.

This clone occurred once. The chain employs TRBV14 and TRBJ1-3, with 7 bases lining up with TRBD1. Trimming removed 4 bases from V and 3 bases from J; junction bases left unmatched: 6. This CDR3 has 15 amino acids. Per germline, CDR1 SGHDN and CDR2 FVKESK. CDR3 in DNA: TGTGCCAGCAGCCTACAGGGGCCCTATGGAAACACCATATATTTT. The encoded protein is CASSLQGPYGNTIYF.

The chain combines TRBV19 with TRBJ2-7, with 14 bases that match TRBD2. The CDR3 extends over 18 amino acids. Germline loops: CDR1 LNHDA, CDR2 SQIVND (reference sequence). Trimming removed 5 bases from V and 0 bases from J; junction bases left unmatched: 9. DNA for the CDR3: TGTGCCAGTAGTCCTGGGACTAGCGGGAGCCCTAGCTCCTACGAGCAGTACTTC. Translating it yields CASSPGTSGSPSSYEQYF.

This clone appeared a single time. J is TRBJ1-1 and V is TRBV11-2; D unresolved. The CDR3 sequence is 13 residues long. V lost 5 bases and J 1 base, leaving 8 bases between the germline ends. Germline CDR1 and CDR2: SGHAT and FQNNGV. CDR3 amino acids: CASSQVANTEAFF. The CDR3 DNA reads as TGTGCCAGCAGCCAAGTGGCGAACACTGAAGCTTTCTTT. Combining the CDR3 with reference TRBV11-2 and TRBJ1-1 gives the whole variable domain EAGVAQSPRYKIIEKRQSVAFWCNPISGHATLYWYQQILGQGPKLLIQFQNNGVVDDSQLPKDRFSAERLKGVDSTLKIQPAKLEDSAVYLCASSQVANTEAFFGQGTRLTVV.

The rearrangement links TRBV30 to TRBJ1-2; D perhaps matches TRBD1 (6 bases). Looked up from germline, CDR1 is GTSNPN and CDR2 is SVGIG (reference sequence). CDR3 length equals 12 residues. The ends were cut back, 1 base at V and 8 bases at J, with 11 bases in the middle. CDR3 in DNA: TGTGCCTGGAGTGATGAAGGGGGAGGCTACACCTTC. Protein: CAWSDEGGGYTF. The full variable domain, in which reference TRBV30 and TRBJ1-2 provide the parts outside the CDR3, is SQTIHQWPATLVQPVGSPLSLECTVEGTSNPNLYWYRQAAGRGLQLLFYSVGIGQISSEVPQNLSASRPQDRQFILSSKKLLLSDSGFYLCAWSDEGGGYTFGSGTRLTVV.

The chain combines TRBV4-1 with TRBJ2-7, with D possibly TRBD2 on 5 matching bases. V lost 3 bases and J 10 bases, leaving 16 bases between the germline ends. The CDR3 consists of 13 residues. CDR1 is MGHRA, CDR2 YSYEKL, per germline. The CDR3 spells CASSQGDTYGQYF. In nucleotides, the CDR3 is TGCGCCAGCAGCCAGGGAGATACCTACGGTCAGTACTTC.

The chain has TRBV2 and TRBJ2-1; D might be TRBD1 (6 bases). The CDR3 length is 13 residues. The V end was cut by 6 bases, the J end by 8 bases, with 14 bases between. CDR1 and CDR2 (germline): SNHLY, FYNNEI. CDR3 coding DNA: TGTGCCAGCAGGGACGGTTGGGGGCATGAGCAGTTCTTC. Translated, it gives CASRDGWGHEQFF.

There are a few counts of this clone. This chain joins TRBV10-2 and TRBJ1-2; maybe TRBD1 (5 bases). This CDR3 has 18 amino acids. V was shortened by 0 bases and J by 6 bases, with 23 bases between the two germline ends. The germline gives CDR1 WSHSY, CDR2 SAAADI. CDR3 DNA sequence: TGCGCCAGCAGTGAGTCACGGCAGGGAAGGGGTTTGTCGCATGGCTACACCTTC. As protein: CASSESRQGRGLSHGYTF.

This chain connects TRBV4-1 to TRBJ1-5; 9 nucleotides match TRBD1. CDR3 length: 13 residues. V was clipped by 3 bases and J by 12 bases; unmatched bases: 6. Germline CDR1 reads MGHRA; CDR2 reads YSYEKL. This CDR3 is CASSQETGGHQHF. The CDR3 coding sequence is TGCGCCAGCAGCCAGGAAACAGGGGGCCACCAGCATTTT.

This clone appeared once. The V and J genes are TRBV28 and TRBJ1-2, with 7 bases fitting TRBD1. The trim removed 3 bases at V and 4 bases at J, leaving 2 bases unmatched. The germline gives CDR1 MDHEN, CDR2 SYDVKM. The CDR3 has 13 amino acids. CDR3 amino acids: CASSLDRLYGYTF. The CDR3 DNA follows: TGTGCCAGCAGTTTGGACAGGCTCTATGGCTACACCTTC.

The CDR3 coding sequence is TGTGCCAGCAGATTAGACAGCAGCTATGGCTACACCTTC. It is translated as CASRLDSSYGYTF. The rearrangement links TRBV6-5 to TRBJ1-2; D is possibly TRBD1 (5 bases). Trimming stripped 6 bases from V and 4 bases from J, with 12 bases between. This CDR3 spans 13 amino acids. Germline V gene lookup returns CDR1 MNHEY and CDR2 SVGAGI.

In DNA, the CDR3 is TGTGCCAGCAGTTTTGGGGCCGGGAACACTGAAGCTTTCTTT. Its translation: CASSFGAGNTEAFF. This chain connects TRBV27 to TRBJ1-1; tentative D call: TRBD1 (5 bases). The length of the CDR3 is 14 residues. Germline V lookup: CDR1 MNHEY, CDR2 SMNVEV (reference sequence). The V gene lost 3 bases and the J gene lost 1 base, with 9 bases spanning the gap.

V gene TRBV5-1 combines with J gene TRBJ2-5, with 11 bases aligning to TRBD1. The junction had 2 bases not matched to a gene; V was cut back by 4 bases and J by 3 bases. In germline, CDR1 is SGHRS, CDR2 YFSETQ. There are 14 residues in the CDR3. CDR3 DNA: TGCGCCAGCAGCGGACAGGGGGCTAAAGAGACCCAGTACTTC. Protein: CASSGQGAKETQYF.

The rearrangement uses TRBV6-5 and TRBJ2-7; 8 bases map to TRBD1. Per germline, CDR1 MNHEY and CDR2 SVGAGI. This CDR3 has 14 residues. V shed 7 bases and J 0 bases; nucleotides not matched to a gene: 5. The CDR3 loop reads CASTGTGSSYEQYF. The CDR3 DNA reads TGTGCCAGCACCGGGACAGGTAGCTCCTACGAGCAGTACTTC.

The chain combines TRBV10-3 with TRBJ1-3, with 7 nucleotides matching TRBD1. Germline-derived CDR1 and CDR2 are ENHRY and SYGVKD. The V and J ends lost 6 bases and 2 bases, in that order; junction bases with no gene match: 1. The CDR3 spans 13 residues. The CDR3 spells CAIRQGTGNTIYF. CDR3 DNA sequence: TGTGCCATCAGACAGGGGACTGGAAACACCATATATTTT.

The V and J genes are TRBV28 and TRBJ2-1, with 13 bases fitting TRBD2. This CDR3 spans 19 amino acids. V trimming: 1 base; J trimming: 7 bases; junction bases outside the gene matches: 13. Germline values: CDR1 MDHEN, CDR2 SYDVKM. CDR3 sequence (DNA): TGTGCCAGCAGTTTATTCCATTTATTCGGGACTAGCGGGACAAATGAGCAGTTCTTC. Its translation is CASSLFHLFGTSGTNEQFF.

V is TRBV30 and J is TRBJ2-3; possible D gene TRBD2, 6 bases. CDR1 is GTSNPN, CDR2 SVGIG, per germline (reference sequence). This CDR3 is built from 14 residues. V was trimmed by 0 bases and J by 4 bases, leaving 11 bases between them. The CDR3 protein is CAWSVSWGADTQYF. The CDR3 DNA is TGTGCCTGGAGTGTATCGTGGGGGGCAGATACGCAGTATTTT.

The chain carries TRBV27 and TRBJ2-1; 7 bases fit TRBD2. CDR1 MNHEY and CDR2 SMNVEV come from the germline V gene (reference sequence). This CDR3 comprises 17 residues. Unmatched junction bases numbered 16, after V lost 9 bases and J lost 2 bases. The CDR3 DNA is TGTGCCAGGCGGGAGTATTCCCCTAAGGGGCCCTACAATGAGCAGTTCTTC. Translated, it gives CARREYSPKGPYNEQFF.

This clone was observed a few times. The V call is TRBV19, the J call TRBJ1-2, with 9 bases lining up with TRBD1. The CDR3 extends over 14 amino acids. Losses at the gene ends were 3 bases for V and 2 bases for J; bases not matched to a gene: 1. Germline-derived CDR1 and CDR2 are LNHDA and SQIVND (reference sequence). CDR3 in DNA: TGTGCCAGTAGTATCGGACAGGGGAACTATGGCTACACCTTC. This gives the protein CASSIGQGNYGYTF. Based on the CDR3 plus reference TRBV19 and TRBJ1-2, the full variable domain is DGGITQSPKYLFRKEGQNVTLSCEQNLNHDAMYWYRQDPGQGLRLIYYSQIVNDFQKGDIAEGYSVSREKKESFPLTVTSAQKNPTAFYLCASSIGQGNYGYTFGSGTRLTVV.